The clone carrying this T cell receptor (beta chain) has just a few counts. Per germline, CDR1 LGHDT and CDR2 YNNKEL (reference sequence). The CDR3 totals 16 residues. J lost 6 bases, V lost 7 bases, and 15 bases had no gene match. The data derive from a study of blood T cell repertoires in COVID-19. Study as a whole: T cells, B-cell-depleted T cells, or PBMCs supplied cDNA or gDNA.

Using immunoSEQ multiplex PCR, the repertoire was profiled, and TCRdb retains in-frame clones only, with some absent. The sample shows about 83,000 clones, roughly 88% of them seen only once. The chain combines TRBV3-1 (or the pseudogene TRBV3-2) with TRBJ2-3; 8 nucleotides align to TRBD2. Sequenced input: peripheral blood. This TCR came from a human donor in a cohort sampled during active COVID-19. The CDR3 coding sequence is TGTGCCAGCACCCTTTCAAGCGCGGGAGGAATCGATACGCAGTATTTT. Translation gives CASTLSSAGGIDTQYF.